One sample yielded the 7 T cell receptor beta chains listed below, sequenced in a study of blood T cell repertoires in COVID-19. Libraries were prepared by immunoSEQ multiplex PCR; TCRdb keeps only in-frame clonotypes and omits some of them. Here the sample spans 200,000 to 300,000 clones, around 83% being singletons. Sequenced sample: peripheral blood. These TCRs come from a young man who had recovered from COVID-19.

V usage is TRBV9 and J usage is TRBJ2-3; 8 bases are a match to TRBD2. V lost 4 bases and J lost 3; bases outside the gene matches: 7. Per germline, CDR1 SGDLS and CDR2 YYNGEE. The CDR3 is made up of 15 amino acids. For the CDR3, the DNA is TGTGCCAGCAGCCCGGGGGGGGTTAGGACAGATACGCAGTATTTT. This sequence encodes CASSPGGVRTDTQYF.

The V and J genes are TRBV11-2 and TRBJ1-1; TRBD1 is a possible D gene (5 bases). V was shortened by 5 bases and J by 3 bases, with 13 bases between the two germline ends. The CDR3 is made up of 14 amino acids. Germline V gene lookup returns CDR1 SGHAT and CDR2 FQNNGV. As DNA, the CDR3 is TGTGCCAGCAGCCCCTTAGACAGTTACACTGAAGCTTTCTTT. Its translation is CASSPLDSYTEAFF.

The CDR3 region is CASSLSTGRQGVGHTEAFF. As DNA, the CDR3 is TGTGCCAGCAGCTTGTCGACCGGGAGACAGGGCGTGGGGCACACTGAAGCTTTCTTT. The chain joins TRBV7-7 to TRBJ1-1, with 7 bases fitting TRBD1. The CDR3 spans 19 residues. Germline CDR1 and CDR2: SSHAT and FNYEAQ (reference sequence). Trimming removed 3 bases from V and 3 bases from J; junction bases left unmatched: 19.

This sequence joins TRBV19 and TRBJ2-5; TRBD1 aligns across 8 bases. With 5 bases clipped from V and 5 bases from J, the junction kept 10 bases outside the gene matches. The germline V gene has CDR1 LNHDA and CDR2 SQIVND (reference sequence). This CDR3 has 15 amino acids. Here the CDR3 reads CASSPGGAVRETQYF. The DNA for the CDR3 is TGTGCCAGTAGTCCAGGGGGCGCGGTTAGGGAGACCCAGTACTTC.

The rearrangement joins TRBV3-1 (or the pseudogene TRBV3-2) to TRBJ2-1, with TRBD2 matching over 13 bases. Germline assignment: CDR1 LGHDT and CDR2 YNNKEL (reference sequence). The J segment lost 5 bases and the V segment lost 3 bases, leaving 4 bases of the junction unmatched. The CDR3 extends over 16 amino acids. The CDR3 sequence: CASSHRLAGGHNEQFF. The CDR3 coding sequence is TGTGCCAGCAGCCATCGACTAGCGGGGGGACACAATGAGCAGTTCTTC.

The V call is TRBV5-1, the J call TRBJ2-7; TRBD2 agrees at 8 bases. Germline-derived CDR1 and CDR2 are SGHRS and YFSETQ. V shed 3 bases and J 3 bases; nucleotides not matched to a gene: 5. CDR3 length equals 14 residues. The CDR3 is CASSSSGGLYEQYF. Here the CDR3 DNA reads TGCGCCAGCAGCTCGAGCGGGGGCCTCTACGAGCAGTACTTC. Complete variable domain (other parts from reference TRBV5-1 and TRBJ2-7): KAGVTQTPRYLIKTRGQQVTLSCSPISGHRSVSWYQQTPGQGLQFLFEYFSETQRNKGNFPGRFSGRQFSNSRSEMNVSTLELGDSALYLCASSSSGGLYEQYFGPGTRLTVT.

In its sample, this clone was seen many times. CDR3 amino acids: CASSSGTGGTNEQFF. The CDR3, as DNA: TGCGCCAGCAGCTCCGGGACAGGGGGGACGAATGAGCAGTTCTTC. The rearrangement links TRBV5-1 to TRBJ2-1; TRBD1 matches at 11 bases. CDR3 size: 15 residues. V was clipped by 3 bases and J by 7 bases; unmatched bases: 6. Germline CDR1 and CDR2: SGHRS and YFSETQ.